Below, 28 T cell receptor beta chains from the same sample are listed, as sequenced in a study of human T cells and chemical hapten exposure. Time point noted: healthy volunteer bleed at 2 weeks. Someone pulled total RNA out of unfractionated whole blood. In TCRdb, the RACE reads were re-called with MiXCR into one record per CDR3 protein. The sample includes approximately 97,000 distinct CDR3 sequences, just under 9% of them seen just once. Material: whole blood. The receptors shown here come from a female donor in good health. Some clones in this sample may be carry-over from other donors' samples.

This clonotype was seen a handful of times. The chain uses TRBV3-1 and TRBJ2-5; 9 positions match TRBD1. CDR1 and CDR2 (germline): LGHDT, YNNKEL (reference sequence). V shed 2 bases, J shed 5 bases, and the junction held 9 bases outside the gene matches. The CDR3 covers 16 residues. The CDR3 here is CASSQWITGGQETQYF. CDR3 nucleotides: TGTGCCAGCAGCCAATGGATCACAGGGGGCCAGGAGACCCAGTACTTC.

The count of this clonotype is one. The chain has TRBV2 and TRBJ2-7; 7 bases line up with TRBD1. V shed 7 bases, J shed 0 bases, and the junction held 6 bases outside the gene matches. The CDR3 totals 14 residues. Germline V gives CDR1 SNHLY, CDR2 FYNNEI. The CDR3 reads CASKGTVSSYEQYF. The CDR3 bases are TGTGCCAGCAAAGGGACAGTAAGCTCCTACGAGCAGTACTTC.

This clonotype came up many times. This chain connects TRBV20-1 to TRBJ1-2, with D unresolved. The CDR3 is 10 residues long. V was trimmed by 6 bases and J by 4 bases, leaving 6 bases between them. The germline V gene encodes CDR1 DFQATT and CDR2 SNEGSKA (reference sequence). The CDR3 coding sequence is TGCAGTGCCGGTACCTATGGCTACACCTTC. It specifies CSAGTYGYTF.

At least ten counts were recorded for this clonotype. This chain joins TRBV12-3 or TRBV12-4 and TRBJ1-1, with 11 bases that match TRBD1. The junction had 6 bases not matched to a gene; V was cut back by 5 bases and J by 1 base. The CDR3 extends over 16 amino acids. This chain's CDR3 is CASSRGTGGTNTEAFF. DNA for the CDR3: TGTGCCAGCAGTCGAGGGACAGGGGGAACGAACACTGAAGCTTTCTTT.

This clonotype was counted ten times or more. The chain has TRBV11-1 and TRBJ2-3, with 7 nucleotides matching TRBD1. This CDR3 has 14 amino acids. The germline V gene encodes CDR1 SGHAT and CDR2 FQDESV (reference sequence). J lost 1 base, V lost 5 bases, and 3 bases had no gene match. CDR3 sequence (DNA): TGTGCCAGCAGCCCGGGACAGCGCACAGATACGCAGTATTTT. Translating it yields CASSPGQRTDTQYF.

This clonotype has a count of ten or more. The chain links TRBV7-9 to TRBJ2-1, with 11 bases aligning to TRBD2. From germline, CDR1 is SEHNR and CDR2 FQNEAQ (reference sequence). This CDR3 comprises 15 residues. V lost 5 bases to trimming and J lost 8 bases; unmatched junction nucleotides: 8. The CDR3 region is CASSLVSGRVDEQFF. CDR3 in DNA: TGTGCCAGCAGCCTAGTTAGCGGGAGGGTTGATGAGCAGTTCTTC.

V and J are TRBV28 and TRBJ1-1; the D is unclear. V was pared by 5 bases and J by 2 bases, with 9 bases between. CDR3 length: 13 amino acids. CDR1 is MDHEN, CDR2 SYDVKM, per germline. The CDR3 spells CASSRNANTEAFF. The CDR3 nucleotides are TGTGCCAGCAGTAGAAACGCTAACACTGAAGCTTTCTTT.

A few counts support this clonotype. V gene TRBV9 combines with J gene TRBJ1-5, with 7 bases aligning to TRBD1. The CDR3 covers 14 residues. Germline V gene lookup returns CDR1 SGDLS and CDR2 YYNGEE. J was trimmed by 9 bases and V by 4 bases; bases with no gene match: 10. The CDR3 DNA is TGTGCCAGCAGCAACGGACAGGCCCTAGGGCCCCAGCATTTT. Its translation: CASSNGQALGPQHF.

The V call is TRBV9, the J call TRBJ2-5; D is perhaps TRBD2 (6 bases). V was clipped by 1 base and J by 5 bases, with 9 bases between them. The CDR3 covers 13 residues. The germline gives CDR1 SGDLS, CDR2 YYNGEE. CDR3: CASSVRAGETQYF. CDR3 sequence (DNA): TGTGCCAGCAGCGTAAGAGCGGGCGAGACCCAGTACTTC.

This clonotype was observed a handful of times. This chain joins TRBV7-9 and TRBJ1-6; D gene uncertain. This CDR3 is built from 13 residues. Trimming pared 5 bases from V and 9 bases from J, leaving 11 bases between. Per germline, CDR1 SEHNR and CDR2 FQNEAQ (reference sequence). In nucleotides, the CDR3 is TGTGCCAGCAGCCCCCAGCCAGCTTCACCCCTCCACTTT. It codes for CASSPQPASPLHF.

Many counts were recorded for this clonotype. The genes are TRBV6-1 and TRBJ2-7; D gene uncertain. The CDR3 covers 13 residues. Germline CDR1 and CDR2: MNHNS and SASEGT. Trimming removed 6 bases at V and 2 bases at J, with 11 bases between. The CDR3 DNA reads as TGTGCCAGCAGGATGACCCCAACCTACGAGCAGTACTTC. This codes for CASRMTPTYEQYF.

This clonotype was detected ten times or more. This sequence joins TRBV11-2 and TRBJ2-7; a weak D match, TRBD2 (6 bases). The CDR3 spans 17 residues. The V and J ends lost 5 bases and 1 base respectively, with 21 bases between them. The germline gives CDR1 SGHAT, CDR2 FQNNGV. CDR3 DNA: TGTGCCAGCAGCCCCATTAGTCGGGACTCCCGATCCTACGAGCAGTACTTC. It codes for CASSPISRDSRSYEQYF.

This clonotype was seen at least ten times. V and J are TRBV6-2 or TRBV6-3 and TRBJ2-2, with 14 bases that match TRBD2. The germline V gene encodes CDR1 MNHEY and CDR2 SVGEGT. The CDR3 consists of 16 residues. J lost 5 bases, V lost 6 bases, and 5 bases had no gene match. The chain's CDR3 is CASSPGLAGGTGELFF. The CDR3 nucleotides read TGTGCCAGCAGCCCCGGACTAGCGGGAGGAACCGGGGAGCTGTTTTTT.

The chain joins TRBV7-2 to TRBJ2-5, with 7 nucleotides matching TRBD1. Germline V gene lookup returns CDR1 SGHTA and CDR2 FQGNSA. The V and J ends lost 5 bases and 2 bases, in that order; junction bases with no gene match: 2. The CDR3 totals 13 residues. The chain's CDR3 is CASSRGQQETQYF. CDR3 in DNA: TGTGCCAGCAGCCGGGGACAGCAAGAGACCCAGTACTTC. Complete variable domain (other parts from reference TRBV7-2 and TRBJ2-5): GAGVSQSPSNKVTEKGKDVELRCDPISGHTALYWYRQSLGQGLEFLIYFQGNSAPDKSGLPSDRFSAERTGGSVSTLTIQRTQQEDSAVYLCASSRGQQETQYFGPGTRLLVL.

This clonotype was seen more than once but under ten times. This chain uses TRBV29-1 with TRBJ2-7; tentative D call: TRBD2 (7 bases). Germline CDR1 SQVTM, CDR2 ANQGSEA. The CDR3 length is 13 residues. Trimming removed 5 bases at V and 2 bases at J, with 13 bases between. CDR3 in amino acids: CSVKQGLPYEQYF. The CDR3 DNA reads TGCAGCGTTAAACAGGGACTACCCTACGAGCAGTACTTC.

The chain employs TRBV5-1 and TRBJ1-4, with D maybe TRBD1 (5 bases). Germline CDR1 is SGHRS and CDR2 is YFSETQ. Trimming took off 0 bases at V and 8 bases at J, with 11 bases between the two ends. The CDR3 is made up of 14 amino acids. This CDR3 reads CASSLGRVGEKLFF. The CDR3 nucleotides are TGCGCCAGCAGCTTGGGCAGGGTCGGCGAAAAACTGTTTTTT.

This clonotype was counted many times. The CDR3 is CASSPGTGDTEAFF. The CDR3 DNA sequence: TGTGCCAGCAGTCCCGGGACAGGTGACACTGAAGCTTTCTTT. The rearrangement uses TRBV2 and TRBJ1-1; TRBD1 matches 8 bases. J was trimmed by 3 bases and V by 5 bases; bases with no gene match: 5. From germline, CDR1 is SNHLY and CDR2 FYNNEI. CDR3 length: 14 amino acids.

There are a few counts of this clonotype. The genes are TRBV24-1 and TRBJ2-3, with 8 nucleotides matching TRBD2. After removal of 5 bases from V and 2 bases from J, the junction contained 2 bases not matched to a gene. The CDR3 extends over 14 amino acids. Per germline, CDR1 KGHDR and CDR2 SFDVKD. This chain's CDR3 is CATSVAGPTDTQYF. The DNA for the CDR3 is TGTGCCACCAGTGTAGCGGGACCCACAGATACGCAGTATTTT.

This clonotype has more than one count but fewer than ten. The V call is TRBV7-2, the J call TRBJ2-4, with D unresolved. Germline CDR1 is SGHTA and CDR2 is FQGNSA. The CDR3 has 13 amino acids. The V end lost 1 base, the J end lost 12 bases, and 13 bases lay between the germline ends. CDR3 bases: TGTGCCAGCAGCTTAGTTCCCTCTGGCGATCAGTACTTC. Translating it yields CASSLVPSGDQYF.

V gene TRBV4-3 combines with J gene TRBJ2-7, with D unresolved. Trimming shortened V by 0 bases and J by 3 bases, and 12 bases separated the two germline ends. The CDR3 is 15 residues long. Germline lookup yields CDR1 LGHNA and CDR2 YSLEER. The CDR3 nucleotides are TGCGCCAGCAGCCAAGATTTAAGGCACATCTACGAGCAGTACTTC. Translation: CASSQDLRHIYEQYF.

This clonotype was detected only a few times. The chain combines TRBV7-9 with TRBJ1-1; a weak D match, TRBD1 (5 bases). Germline-derived CDR1 and CDR2 are SEHNR and FQNEAQ (reference sequence). This CDR3 comprises 13 residues. V was trimmed by 1 base and J by 5 bases, leaving 8 bases between them. CDR3 bases: TGTGCCAGCAGCTTAGACCCAGGGACTGAAGCTTTCTTT. Translating it yields CASSLDPGTEAFF.

The chain links TRBV29-1 to TRBJ1-3; D not resolved. V was clipped by 6 bases and J by 1 base, with 16 bases between them. Germline CDR1 SQVTM, CDR2 ANQGSEA. The CDR3 runs 15 residues. CDR3 DNA sequence: TGCAGCGTCACGTACAGCTCCGTATCTGGAAACACCATATATTTT. As protein: CSVTYSSVSGNTIYF.

The chain joins TRBV7-2 to TRBJ1-1, with D unresolved. CDR1 SGHTA and CDR2 FQGNSA come from the germline V gene. This CDR3 has 13 amino acids. V shed 0 bases and J shed 1 base, with 3 bases lying between them. In DNA, the CDR3 is TGTGCCAGCAGCTTAGCCCGGAACACTGAAGCTTTCTTT. Encoded protein: CASSLARNTEAFF.

Ten or more counts support this clonotype. The gene calls are TRBV7-3 and TRBJ2-1, with D possibly matching TRBD1 (5 bases). Germline assignment: CDR1 SGHTA and CDR2 FQGTGA. The CDR3 is 14 residues long. V was shortened by 5 bases and J by 3 bases, with 11 bases between the two germline ends. As DNA, the CDR3 is TGTGCCAGCAGCGAAGACAGCATCTACAATGAGCAGTTCTTC. It codes for CASSEDSIYNEQFF.

This clonotype was recorded a few times. The chain links TRBV28 to TRBJ2-3; 9 bases are shared with TRBD1. Germline CDR1 MDHEN, CDR2 SYDVKM. J lost 6 bases, V lost 7 bases, and 11 bases had no gene match. This CDR3 spans 15 amino acids. The CDR3 DNA is TGTGCCAGCATCTTGAGGACAGGGGATGGGGATACGCAGTATTTT. Its translation: CASILRTGDGDTQYF.

This chain uses TRBV20-1 with TRBJ2-3; tentatively, D is TRBD2 (5 bases). Germline CDR1 reads DFQATT; CDR2 reads SNEGSKA (reference sequence). The CDR3 has 13 residues. V was trimmed by 2 bases and J by 2 bases, leaving 8 bases between them. CDR3 nucleotides: TGCAGTGCTAGACCCGGGGTCACAGATACGCAGTATTTT. It specifies CSARPGVTDTQYF.

Remarks on this clonotype: Germline is not matched at one junction end, which may reflect a read error. V gene TRBV28 combines with J gene TRBJ1-2, with 7 positions matching TRBD1. CDR1 and CDR2 from the germline V gene are MDHEN and SYDVKM. This CDR3 is built from 16 residues. CDR3 region: CASSSPPGTANYGYTF. CDR3 nucleotide sequence: TGTGCCAGCAGCTCGCCCCCCGGGACAGCTAACTATGGTTACACCTTC.

This clonotype has a handful of counts. The chain recombines TRBV5-4 with TRBJ2-3; D unresolved. Germline loops: CDR1 SGHNT, CDR2 YYREEE (reference sequence). This CDR3 is 10 amino acids long. The V and J ends lost 6 bases and 5 bases respectively, with 4 bases between them. In nucleotides, the CDR3 is TGTGCCAGCATATTAGATACGCAGTATTTT. Its protein product is CASILDTQYF.